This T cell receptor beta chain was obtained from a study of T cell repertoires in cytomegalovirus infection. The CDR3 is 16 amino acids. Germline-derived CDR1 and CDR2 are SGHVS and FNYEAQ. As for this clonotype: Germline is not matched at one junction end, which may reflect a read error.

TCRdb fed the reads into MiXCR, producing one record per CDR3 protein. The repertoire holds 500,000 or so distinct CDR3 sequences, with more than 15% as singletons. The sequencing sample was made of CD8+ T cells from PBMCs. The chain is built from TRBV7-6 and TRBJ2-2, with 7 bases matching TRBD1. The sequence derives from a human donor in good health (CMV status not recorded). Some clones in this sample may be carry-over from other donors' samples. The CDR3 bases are TGTGCCAGCAACTTAAGGACAGGCGTCAACACCGGGGTTCTGTTTTTT. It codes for CASNLRTGVNTGVLFF.